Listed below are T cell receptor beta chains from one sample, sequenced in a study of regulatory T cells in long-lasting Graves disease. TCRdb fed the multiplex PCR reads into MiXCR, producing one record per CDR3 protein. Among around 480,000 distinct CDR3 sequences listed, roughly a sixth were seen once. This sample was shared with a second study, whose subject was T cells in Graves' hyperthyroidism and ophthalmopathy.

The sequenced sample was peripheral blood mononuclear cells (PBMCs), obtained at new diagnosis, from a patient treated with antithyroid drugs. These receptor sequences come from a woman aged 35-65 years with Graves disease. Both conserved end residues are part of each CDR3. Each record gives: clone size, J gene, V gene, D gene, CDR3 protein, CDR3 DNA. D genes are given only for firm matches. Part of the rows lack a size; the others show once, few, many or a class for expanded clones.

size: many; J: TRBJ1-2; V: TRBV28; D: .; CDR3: CASGPPGRGGYTF; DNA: TGTGCCAGCGGCCCCCCGGGGCGGGGTGGCTACACCTTC
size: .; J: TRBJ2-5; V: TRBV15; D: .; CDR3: CATSSLEGSAFQETQYF; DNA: TGTGCCACCAGCAGCCTCGAGGGCTCGGCTTTTCAAGAGACCCAGTACTTC
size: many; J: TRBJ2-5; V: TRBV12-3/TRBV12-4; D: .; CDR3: CASSPPGAQKTQYF; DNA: TGTGCCAGCAGCCCTCCGGGGGCCCAAAAGACCCAGTACTTC
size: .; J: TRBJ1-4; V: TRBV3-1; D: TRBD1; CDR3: CASRRLLTGSNEKLFF; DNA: TGTGCCAGCAGGCGGCTCTTGACAGGGTCCAATGAAAAACTGTTTTTT
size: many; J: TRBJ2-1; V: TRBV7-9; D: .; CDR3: CASSLGDGLWQFF; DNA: TGTGCCAGCAGCTTAGGGGACGGGTTATGGCAGTTCTTC
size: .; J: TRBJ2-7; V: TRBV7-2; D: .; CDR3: CANFRGEQYF; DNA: TGTGCCAATTTCCGGGGCGAGCAGTACTTC
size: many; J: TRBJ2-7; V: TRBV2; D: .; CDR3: CASSDAGGHLSYEQYF; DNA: TGTGCCAGCAGTGATGCCGGGGGCCACCTGTCCTACGAGCAGTACTTC
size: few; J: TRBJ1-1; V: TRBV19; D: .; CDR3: CASNTGFEAFF; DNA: TGTGCCAGTAACACAGGCTTCGAAGCTTTCTTT
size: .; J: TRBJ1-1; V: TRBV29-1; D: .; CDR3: CSWRSVTEAFF; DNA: TGCAGCTGGAGGTCGGTTACTGAAGCTTTCTTT
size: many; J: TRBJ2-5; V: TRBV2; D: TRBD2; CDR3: CASRRAGEETQYF; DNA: TGTGCCAGCAGACGAGCGGGGGAAGAGACCCAGTACTTC
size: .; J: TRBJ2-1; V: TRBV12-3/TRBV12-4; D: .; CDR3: CASSFAGNNEQFF; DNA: TGTGCCAGCAGTTTTGCGGGGAACAATGAGCAGTTCTTC
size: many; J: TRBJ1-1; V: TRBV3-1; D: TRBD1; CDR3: CASSQRDSESVAFF; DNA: TGTGCCAGCAGCCAACGGGACAGCGAGTCCGTAGCTTTCTTT
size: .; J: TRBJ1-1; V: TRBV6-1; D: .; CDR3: CASEGPGTEAFF; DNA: TGTGCCAGCGAGGGTCCGGGCACTGAAGCTTTCTTT
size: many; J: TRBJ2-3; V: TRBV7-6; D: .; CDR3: CASSQGGDSTDTQYF; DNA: TGTGCCAGCAGCCAGGGGGGGGACAGCACAGATACGCAGTATTTT
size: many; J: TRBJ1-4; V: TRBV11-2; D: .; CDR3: CASSLRRGEGTNEKLFF; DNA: TGTGCCAGCAGCTTAAGGCGAGGGGAAGGGACTAATGAAAAACTGTTTTTT
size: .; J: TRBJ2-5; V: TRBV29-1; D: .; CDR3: CSVEEPRETQYF; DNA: TGCAGCGTTGAAGAGCCGAGAGAGACCCAGTACTTC
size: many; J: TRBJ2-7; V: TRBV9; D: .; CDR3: CASSSTIGAYEQYF; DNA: TGTGCCAGCAGCTCCACTATTGGGGCTTACGAGCAGTACTTC